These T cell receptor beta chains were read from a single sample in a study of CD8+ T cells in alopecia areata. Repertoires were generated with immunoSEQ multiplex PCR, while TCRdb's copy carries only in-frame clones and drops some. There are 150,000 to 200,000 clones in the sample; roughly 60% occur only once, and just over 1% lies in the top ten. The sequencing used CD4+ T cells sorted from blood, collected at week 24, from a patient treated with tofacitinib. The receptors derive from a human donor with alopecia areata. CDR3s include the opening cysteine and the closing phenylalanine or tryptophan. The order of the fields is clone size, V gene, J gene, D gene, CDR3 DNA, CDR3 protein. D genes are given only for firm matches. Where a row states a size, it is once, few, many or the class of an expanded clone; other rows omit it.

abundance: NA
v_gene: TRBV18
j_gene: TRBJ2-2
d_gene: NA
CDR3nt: TGTGCCAGCTCACCACAAGTTGGGACCGTCGGCGGGGAGCTGTTTTTT
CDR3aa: CASSPQVGTVGGELFF

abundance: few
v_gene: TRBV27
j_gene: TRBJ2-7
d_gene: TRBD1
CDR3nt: TGTGCCAGCAGTTTGACAGGGGTCCAACAAACCCATCATCCCTACGAGCAGTACTTC
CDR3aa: CASSLTGVQQTHHPYEQYF

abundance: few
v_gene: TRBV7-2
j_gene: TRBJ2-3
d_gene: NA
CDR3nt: TGTGCCAGCAGCCCCAGTGGGACTTATACGCAGTATTTT
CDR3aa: CASSPSGTYTQYF

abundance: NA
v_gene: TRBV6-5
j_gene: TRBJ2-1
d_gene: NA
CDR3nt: TGTGCCAGCAGCCGGGGGAATGAGCAGTTCTTC
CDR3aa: CASSRGNEQFF

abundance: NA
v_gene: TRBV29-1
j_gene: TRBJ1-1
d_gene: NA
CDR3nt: TGCAGCGTTGACTCTGAAGGCGGGTCCCGAGTCCTGAACACTGAAGCTTTCTTT
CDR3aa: CSVDSEGGSRVLNTEAFF

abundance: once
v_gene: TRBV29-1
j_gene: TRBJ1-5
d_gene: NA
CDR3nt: TGCAGCGTCGCTGACCATAGCAATCAGCCCCAGCATTTT
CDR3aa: CSVADHSNQPQHF

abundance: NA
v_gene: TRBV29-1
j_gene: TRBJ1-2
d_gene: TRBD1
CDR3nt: TGCAGCGTCACCGGACAGGGGAGTAATGGCTACACCTTC
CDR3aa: CSVTGQGSNGYTF

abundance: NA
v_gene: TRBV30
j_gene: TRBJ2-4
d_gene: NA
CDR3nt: TGTGCCTGGAACCGGGGGCCGCTAGCCAAAAACATTCAGTACTTC
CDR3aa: CAWNRGPLAKNIQYF

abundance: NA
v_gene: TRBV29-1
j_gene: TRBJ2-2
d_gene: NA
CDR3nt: TGCAGCGTTGAACTCCTTGGCCACGGGGAGCTGTTTTTT
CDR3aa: CSVELLGHGELFF

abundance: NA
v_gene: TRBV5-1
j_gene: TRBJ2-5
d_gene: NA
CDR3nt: TGCGCCAGCAGCCCAATGTTCCAAGAGACCCAGTACTTC
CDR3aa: CASSPMFQETQYF

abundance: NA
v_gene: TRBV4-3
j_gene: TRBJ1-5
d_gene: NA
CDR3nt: TGCGCCAGCAGCCAAGTTGCAGGGGGCAATCAGCCCCAGCATTTT
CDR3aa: CASSQVAGGNQPQHF

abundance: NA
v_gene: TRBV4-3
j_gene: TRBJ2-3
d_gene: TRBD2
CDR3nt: TGCGCCAGCAGCCACCCTCCAGCGGGGGAGCACACTACGCAGTATTTT
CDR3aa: CASSHPPAGEHTTQYF

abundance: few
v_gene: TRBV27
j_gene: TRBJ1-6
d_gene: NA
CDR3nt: TGTGCCAGCAGGGACACCATACAGTCACCCCTCCACTTT
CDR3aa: CASRDTIQSPLHF

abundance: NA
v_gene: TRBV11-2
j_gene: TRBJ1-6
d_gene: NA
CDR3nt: TGTGCCAGCAGCCCACCGGCCCCGAATTCACCCCTCCACTTT
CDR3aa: CASSPPAPNSPLHF

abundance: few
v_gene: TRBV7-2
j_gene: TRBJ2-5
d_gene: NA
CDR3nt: TGTGCCAGCAGCTTATTGGCAGGGGCAGAGACCCAGTACTTC
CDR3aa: CASSLLAGAETQYF

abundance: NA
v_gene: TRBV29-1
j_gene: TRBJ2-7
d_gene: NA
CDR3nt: TGCAGCGTAGGACAGCCCTACGAGCAGTACTTC
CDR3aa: CSVGQPYEQYF

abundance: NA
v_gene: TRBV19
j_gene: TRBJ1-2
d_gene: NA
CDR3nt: TGTGCCAGTAGCGTGGGTACGAGGCGTGGCTACACCTTC
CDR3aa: CASSVGTRRGYTF

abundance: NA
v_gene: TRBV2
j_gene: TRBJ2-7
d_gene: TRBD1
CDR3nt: TGTGCCAGCAACGAAGGACAGGTCTACGAGCAGTACTTC
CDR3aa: CASNEGQVYEQYF

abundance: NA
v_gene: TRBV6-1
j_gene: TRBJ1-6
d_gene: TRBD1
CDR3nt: TGTGCCAGCAGTGAACGGGCAGGGACAGATAATTCACCCCTCCACTTT
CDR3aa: CASSERAGTDNSPLHF

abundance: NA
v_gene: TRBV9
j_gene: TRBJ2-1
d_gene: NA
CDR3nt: TGTGCCAGCAGTCAACTACAGGGAGCCTACAATGAGCAGTTCTTC
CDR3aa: CASSQLQGAYNEQFF

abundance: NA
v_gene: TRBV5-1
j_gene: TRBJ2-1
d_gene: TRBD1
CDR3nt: TGCGCCAGCAGCTTGGCTCCAGGGACAGATGAGCAGTTCTTC
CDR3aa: CASSLAPGTDEQFF

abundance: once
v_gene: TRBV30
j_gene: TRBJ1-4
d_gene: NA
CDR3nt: TGTGCCTGGAGTGTACGGGAAAAACTGTTTTTT
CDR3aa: CAWSVREKLFF

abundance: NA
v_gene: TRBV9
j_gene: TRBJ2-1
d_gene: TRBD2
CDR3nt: TGTGCCAGCAGCGTAGAATCCGGGACTAGCGGGGACGGCGGTGAGCAGTTCTTC
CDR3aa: CASSVESGTSGDGGEQFF

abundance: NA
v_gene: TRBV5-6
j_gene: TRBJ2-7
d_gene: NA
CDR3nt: TGTGCCAGCAGCGACTGGACAACCTACGAGCAGTACTTC
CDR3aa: CASSDWTTYEQYF

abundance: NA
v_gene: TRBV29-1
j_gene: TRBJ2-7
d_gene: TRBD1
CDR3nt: TGCAGCGCGGGCGGGACAGGACTCTACGAGCAGTACTTC
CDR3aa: CSAGGTGLYEQYF

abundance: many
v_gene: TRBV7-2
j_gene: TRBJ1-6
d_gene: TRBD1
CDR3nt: TGTGCCAGCAGCTTACAGGGGGTTCATTCACCCCTCCACTTT
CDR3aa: CASSLQGVHSPLHF

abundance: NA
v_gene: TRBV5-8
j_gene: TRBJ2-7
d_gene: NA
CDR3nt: TGTGCCAGCTCTACCCTCGGGGGACAGAACTACGAGCAGTACTTC
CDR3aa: CASSTLGGQNYEQYF